This TCR beta chain originates from a study of blood T cells in healthy people across ages. This clonotype was counted a few times. The length of the CDR3 is 15 residues. Germline-derived CDR1 and CDR2 are MRHNA and SNTAGT. Between the trimmed V and J ends, which lost 4 bases and 4 bases, there was a span of 16 bases. Primers used in a second PCR of roughly 7 to 12 cycles were a sample-barcoded 5' primer and a J-beta primer mix. TCRdb re-called the 5' RACE reads with MiXCR, one entry per CDR3 protein. The data contain hundreds of thousands of distinct CDR3 sequences, around 24% of them singletons. Isolation per sample recovered at least 7 million PBMCs. The sample was also reused in another study, on T cells of mothers and their children. That work adds: There was no detection of any persistent microchimeric T cell clones.

The source material was blood. The clonotype was recovered from a boy younger than 18 in good health. The rearrangement uses TRBV6-4 and TRBJ2-5; D might be TRBD1 or TRBD2, each matching 6 bases. DNA of the CDR3: TGTGCCAGCAGTGCCCAGGGGAGGCCCTTAGAGACCCAGTACTTC. Translation: CASSAQGRPLETQYF.